This TCR beta chain originates from a study of cytomegalovirus exposure and HLA in healthy donors. Study-level results: Associated with HLA alleles at 0.05 false discovery rate in a later analysis were 16,951 TCR beta sequences. Per published reports, the classifier diagnosed cytomegalovirus status with high specificity and sensitivity. Most of the TCR beta V segments (in an earlier analysis) were productive either about 90% or about 30% of the time. It was reported that TCR beta sequences correctly inferred the HLA-A and HLA-B alleles for most subjects.

Primers included in the PCR were 60 Vbeta and 13 Jbeta primers. The table came from immunoSEQ multiplex PCR; TCRdb's copy has only in-frame clones and leaves some out. The table shows under 200,000 clones, with about four fifths occurring only once. About this clone itself: Its matching antigen is unknown.

The CDR3 loop spans 14 amino acids. CDR1 is MDHEN, CDR2 SYDVKM, per germline. Trimming left V 4 bases short and J 3 bases short, with 9 bases between. Material: PBMCs. This TCR came from a woman between 25 and 40 years old in good health and CMV-seropositive. This sequence joins TRBV28 and TRBJ1-4, with D possibly being TRBD1 (5 bases). CDR3 residues: CASSSTGSNEKLFF. The CDR3 bases are TGTGCCAGCAGTTCTACAGGATCTAATGAAAAACTGTTTTTT.